The following is a T cell receptor beta chain sequence with its context. Its antigen is unknown. Assay: immunoSEQ multiplex PCR; the TCRdb copy retains only in-frame clones and omits some. The profile shows some 48,000 clones, over 60% of them singletons. The data stem from a study of PD-1 blockade in mismatch repair-deficient tumors. Study outcomes and limitations: Tumor-resident clones, often undetectable pretreatment in blood, expanded then contracted after pembrolizumab.

This CDR3 has 19 amino acids. Mismatch repair deficiency was confirmed in all patients, by PCR or immunohistochemistry. TCR sequencing covered a few patients who responded to pembrolizumab. This specimen consisted of PBMCs, obtained before pembrolizumab treatment. This TCR derives from an adult with mismatch repair-deficient cancer. The V gene is TRBV21-1, the J gene TRBJ2-1; TRBD2 is the table's D call, not checked against the DNA. TRBV21-1 is deemed a pseudogene. DNA for the CDR3: TGTGCCAGCAGCAATCCCAGACTCCGGCGGACTAGCGCCTACAATGAGCAGTTCTTC. It yields the protein CASSNPRLRRTSAYNEQFF.